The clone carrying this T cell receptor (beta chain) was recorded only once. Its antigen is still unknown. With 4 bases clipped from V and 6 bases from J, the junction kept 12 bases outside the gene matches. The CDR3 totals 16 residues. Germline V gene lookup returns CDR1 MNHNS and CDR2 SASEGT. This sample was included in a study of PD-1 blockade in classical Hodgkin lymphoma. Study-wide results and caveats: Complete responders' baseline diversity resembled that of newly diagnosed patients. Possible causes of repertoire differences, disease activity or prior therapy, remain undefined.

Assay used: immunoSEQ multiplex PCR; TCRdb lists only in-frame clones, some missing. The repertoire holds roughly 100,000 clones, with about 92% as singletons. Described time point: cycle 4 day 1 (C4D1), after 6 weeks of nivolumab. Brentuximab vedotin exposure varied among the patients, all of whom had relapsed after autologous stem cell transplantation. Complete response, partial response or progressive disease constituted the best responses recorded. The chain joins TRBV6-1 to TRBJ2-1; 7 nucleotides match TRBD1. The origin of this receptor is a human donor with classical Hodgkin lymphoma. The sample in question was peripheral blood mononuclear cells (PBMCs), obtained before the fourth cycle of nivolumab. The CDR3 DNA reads TGTGCCAGCAGTGGGGGACACAGGGGTGATTTCAATGAGCAGTTCTTC. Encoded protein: CASSGGHRGDFNEQFF.